Each of the 17 T cell receptor beta chains below was sequenced from the same sample in a study of blood T cell repertoires in COVID-19. Here immunoSEQ multiplex PCR was the method, and the copy in TCRdb shows in-frame clones only, minus some. The sample lists fewer than 120,000 clones, almost 80% occurring once. Source material: peripheral blood. These receptors were taken from a woman older than 75 with active or convalescent COVID-19.

The J gene is TRBJ2-1, the V gene TRBV19; TRBD2 matches at 14 bases. The V gene's germline CDR1 is LNHDA and CDR2 SQIVND (reference sequence). This CDR3 has 19 amino acids. J lost 3 bases, V lost 5 bases, and 12 bases had no gene match. CDR3 region: CASSSGLAGEGGGYNEQFF. In DNA, the CDR3 is TGTGCCAGTAGTTCGGGACTAGCGGGAGAGGGGGGTGGCTACAATGAGCAGTTCTTC.

This chain joins TRBV5-1 and TRBJ2-1, with 8 bases matching TRBD1. The CDR3 is made up of 14 amino acids. Trimming cost V 7 bases and J 3 bases; bases outside gene matches: 6. CDR1 and CDR2 from the germline V gene are SGHRS and YFSETQ. CDR3 amino acids: CASGTGTGYNEQFF. The CDR3 DNA sequence: TGCGCCAGCGGTACCGGGACAGGCTACAATGAGCAGTTCTTC.

V and J are TRBV18 and TRBJ2-7; D remains ambiguous. Germline V gene sequence: CDR1 KGHSH, CDR2 LQKENI. This CDR3 has 15 amino acids. V was shortened by 2 bases and J by 2 bases, with 13 bases between the two germline ends. The DNA for the CDR3 is TGTGCCAGCTCACCAACGAACCCCACAACCTACGAGCAGTACTTC. Residues: CASSPTNPTTYEQYF.

The V and J genes are TRBV9 and TRBJ2-1; 9 nucleotides align to TRBD2. The CDR3 consists of 15 residues. After removal of 0 bases from V and 3 bases from J, the junction contained 1 base not matched to a gene. CDR1 SGDLS and CDR2 YYNGEE come from the germline V gene. The DNA for the CDR3 is TGTGCCAGCAGCGTAGGAGCGGGAGGCTACAATGAGCAGTTCTTC. It yields the protein CASSVGAGGYNEQFF.

The chain has TRBV5-6 and TRBJ2-7; D is possibly TRBD1 (6 bases). This CDR3 contains 19 residues. Per the germline V gene, CDR1 is SGHDT and CDR2 is YYEEEE. V lost 6 bases, J lost 0 bases, and 28 bases lay in between. CDR3 coding DNA: TGTGCCAGCACCGGAGGTGTAAGGAAACAGGGTGTTAGCTCCTACGAGCAGTACTTC. This encodes CASTGGVRKQGVSSYEQYF.

The rearrangement joins TRBV18 to TRBJ1-3; TRBD1 agrees at 8 bases. Germline CDR1 KGHSH, CDR2 LQKENI. The CDR3 runs 14 residues. V shed 5 bases, J shed 6 bases, and the junction held 6 bases outside the gene matches. CDR3: CASSVDRVENTIYF. CDR3 sequence (DNA): TGTGCCAGCTCAGTGGACAGGGTGGAAAACACCATATATTTT.

The V call is TRBV20-1, the J call TRBJ1-6, with a possible D match to TRBD1 (6 bases). CDR3 length equals 14 residues. Germline CDR1 is DFQATT and CDR2 is SNEGSKA (reference sequence). Deletions cut 3 bases from V and 9 bases from J, with 15 bases between. The CDR3 nucleotides read TGCAGTGCTAGTTCCGGGACATCGGGTTCACCCCTCCACTTT. It codes for CSASSGTSGSPLHF.

The genes are TRBV5-1 and TRBJ2-5; 7 nucleotides match TRBD1. V gave up 1 base and J gave up 0 bases; unmatched junction bases: 3. Germline V gives CDR1 SGHRS, CDR2 YFSETQ. The CDR3 runs to 15 residues. The CDR3 reads CASSLSGTDQETQYF. In DNA form, the CDR3 reads TGCGCCAGCAGCTTGTCCGGGACAGACCAAGAGACCCAGTACTTC.

V usage is TRBV4-3 and J usage is TRBJ1-2, with D hard to call. Deletions cut 0 bases from V and 0 bases from J, with 11 bases between. The CDR3 consists of 16 residues. Germline values: CDR1 LGHNA, CDR2 YSLEER. The CDR3, as DNA: TGCGCCAGCAGCCAAGATGTGCGGGTTGCTAACTATGGCTACACCTTC. It yields the protein CASSQDVRVANYGYTF.

Only one count was recorded for this clone. J is TRBJ1-2 and V is TRBV3-1 (or the pseudogene TRBV3-2); 7 nucleotides match TRBD1. V was pared by 4 bases and J by 4 bases, with 3 bases of the junction left unmatched. Germline CDR1 and CDR2: LGHDT and YNNKEL (reference sequence). This CDR3 comprises 13 residues. The CDR3 spells CASSPWDSYGYTF. The CDR3 nucleotides read TGTGCCAGCAGCCCTTGGGACAGCTATGGCTACACCTTC.

The chain carries TRBV3-1 (or the pseudogene TRBV3-2) and TRBJ2-7; 7 nucleotides match TRBD2. Germline V gives CDR1 LGHDT, CDR2 YNNKEL (reference sequence). V shed 3 bases and J 5 bases; nucleotides not matched to a gene: 19. The length of the CDR3 is 18 residues. The CDR3 spells CASSQAGTHEAGIHEQYF. Here the CDR3 DNA reads TGTGCCAGCAGCCAGGCCGGGACCCATGAAGCGGGAATCCACGAGCAGTACTTC.

The gene calls are TRBV27 and TRBJ1-2; 10 bases are shared with TRBD1. Germline V gene lookup returns CDR1 MNHEY and CDR2 SMNVEV (reference sequence). The CDR3 extends over 15 amino acids. V gave up 5 bases and J gave up 1 base; unmatched junction bases: 4. CDR3 in DNA: TGTGCCAGCAGTGTAGGACAGGGGGTTAACTATGGCTACACCTTC. Its translation is CASSVGQGVNYGYTF.

This clone has a handful of counts. V gene TRBV5-1 combines with J gene TRBJ2-7; D perhaps matches TRBD1 (6 bases). CDR3 size: 14 residues. Looked up from germline, CDR1 is SGHRS and CDR2 is YFSETQ. V was trimmed by 0 bases and J by 5 bases, leaving 12 bases between them. CDR3 loop: CASSLGGRGNEQYF. The CDR3 region has the DNA TGCGCCAGCAGCTTGGGCGGCAGGGGTAACGAGCAGTACTTC.

The rearrangement links TRBV6-2 or TRBV6-3 to TRBJ2-3; the D is unclear. The CDR3 has 12 amino acids. V lost 4 bases, J lost 7 bases, and 9 bases lay in between. Germline assignment: CDR1 MNHEY and CDR2 SVGEGT. This chain's CDR3 is CASSFDSHTQYF. The CDR3 DNA is TGTGCCAGCAGTTTTGACTCGCATACGCAGTATTTT.

The rearrangement joins TRBV5-5 to TRBJ2-7, with TRBD1 as a possible D gene (6 bases). V dropped 5 bases and J dropped 3 bases, with 18 bases sitting between them. Germline values: CDR1 SGHKS, CDR2 YYEKEE (reference sequence). The CDR3 covers 15 residues. CDR3 sequence (DNA): TGTGCCAGCAGTCATATCGCCGGGACAATCTACGAGCAGTACTTC. As protein: CASSHIAGTIYEQYF.

The rearrangement links TRBV18 to TRBJ2-7; D might be TRBD2 (6 bases). The length of the CDR3 is 14 residues. Germline V gives CDR1 KGHSH, CDR2 LQKENI. V was pared by 1 base and J by 3 bases, with 10 bases between. DNA of the CDR3: TGTGCCAGCTCACCACGGCGGGATCACTACGAGCAGTACTTC. Amino acid sequence: CASSPRRDHYEQYF.

The chain carries TRBV7-8 and TRBJ2-3, with a possible D match to TRBD2 (6 bases). Germline CDR1 SGHVS, CDR2 FQNEAQ. This CDR3 has 12 residues. Trimming removed 5 bases at V and 6 bases at J, with 9 bases between. The CDR3 is CASSPRGDTQYF. The DNA for the CDR3 is TGTGCCAGCAGCCCCCGGGGGGATACGCAGTATTTT.